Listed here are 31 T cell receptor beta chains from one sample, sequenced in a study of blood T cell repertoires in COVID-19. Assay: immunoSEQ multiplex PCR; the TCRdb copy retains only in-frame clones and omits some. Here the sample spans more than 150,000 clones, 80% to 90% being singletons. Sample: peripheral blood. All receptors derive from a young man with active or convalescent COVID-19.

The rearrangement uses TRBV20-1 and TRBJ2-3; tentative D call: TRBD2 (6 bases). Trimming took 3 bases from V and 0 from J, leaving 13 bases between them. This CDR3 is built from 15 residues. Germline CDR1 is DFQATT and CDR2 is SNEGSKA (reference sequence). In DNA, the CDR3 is TGCAGTGCTAGTACCCCCGGGACTAGCACAGATACGCAGTATTTT. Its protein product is CSASTPGTSTDTQYF.

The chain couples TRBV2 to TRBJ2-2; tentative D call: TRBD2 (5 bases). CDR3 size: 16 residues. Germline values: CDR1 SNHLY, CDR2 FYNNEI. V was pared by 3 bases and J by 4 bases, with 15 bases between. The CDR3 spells CASSDEASGTTGELFF. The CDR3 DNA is TGTGCCAGCAGTGATGAAGCAAGCGGAACCACCGGGGAGCTGTTTTTT. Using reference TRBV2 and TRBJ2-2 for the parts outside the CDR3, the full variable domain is EPEVTQTPSHQVTQMGQEVILRCVPISNHLYFYWYRQILGQKVEFLVSFYNNEISEKSEIFDDQFSVERPDGSNFTLKIRSTKLEDSAMYFCASSDEASGTTGELFFGEGSRLTVL.

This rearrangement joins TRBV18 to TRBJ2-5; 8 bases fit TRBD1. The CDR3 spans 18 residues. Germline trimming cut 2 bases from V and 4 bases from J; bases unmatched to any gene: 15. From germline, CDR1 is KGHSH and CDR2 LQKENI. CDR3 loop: CASSPSRPGTGRGETQYF. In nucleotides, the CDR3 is TGTGCCAGCTCACCATCCAGGCCCGGGACAGGTCGTGGAGAGACCCAGTACTTC. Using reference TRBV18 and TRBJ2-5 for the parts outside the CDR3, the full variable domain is NAGVMQNPRHLVRRRGQEARLRCSPMKGHSHVYWYRQLPEEGLKFMVYLQKENIIDESGMPKERFSAEFPKEGPSILRIQQVVRGDSAAYFCASSPSRPGTGRGETQYFGPGTRLLVL.

For the CDR3, the DNA is TGTGCCAGCAGCTTAGCTAGCCGGGACAGCGAAGAGACCCAGTACTTC. Translation: CASSLASRDSEETQYF. The chain combines TRBV7-8 with TRBJ2-5; 7 bases agree with TRBD1. The CDR3 runs 16 residues. V dropped 0 bases and J dropped 3; count of bases not matched to a gene: 7. Germline CDR1 SGHVS, CDR2 FQNEAQ.

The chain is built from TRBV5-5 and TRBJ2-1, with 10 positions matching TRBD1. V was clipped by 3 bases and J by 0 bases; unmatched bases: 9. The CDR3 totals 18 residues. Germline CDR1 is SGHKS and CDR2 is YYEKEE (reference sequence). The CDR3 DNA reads TGTGCCAGCAGCTCGGGACAGGGGTCCCTGAGCTCCTACAATGAGCAGTTCTTC. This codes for CASSSGQGSLSSYNEQFF.

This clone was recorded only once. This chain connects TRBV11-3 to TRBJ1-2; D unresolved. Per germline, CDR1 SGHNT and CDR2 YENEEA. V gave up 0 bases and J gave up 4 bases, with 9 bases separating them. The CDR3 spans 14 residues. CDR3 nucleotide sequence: TGTGCCAGCAGCTTAGATTTGGGAGCCTATGGCTACACCTTC. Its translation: CASSLDLGAYGYTF.

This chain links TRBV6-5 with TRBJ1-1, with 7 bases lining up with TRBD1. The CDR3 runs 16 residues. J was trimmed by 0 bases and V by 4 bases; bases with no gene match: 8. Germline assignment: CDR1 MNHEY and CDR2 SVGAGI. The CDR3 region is CASSSRDTGVNTEAFF. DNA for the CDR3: TGTGCCAGCAGTTCCCGCGATACAGGGGTGAACACTGAAGCTTTCTTT.

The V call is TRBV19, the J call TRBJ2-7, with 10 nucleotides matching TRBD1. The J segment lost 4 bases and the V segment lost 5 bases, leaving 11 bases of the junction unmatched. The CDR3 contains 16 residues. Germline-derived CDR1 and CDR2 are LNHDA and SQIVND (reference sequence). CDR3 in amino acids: CASSASPGQGYYEQYF. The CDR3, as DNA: TGTGCCAGTAGTGCGTCCCCGGGACAGGGGTATTACGAGCAGTACTTC.

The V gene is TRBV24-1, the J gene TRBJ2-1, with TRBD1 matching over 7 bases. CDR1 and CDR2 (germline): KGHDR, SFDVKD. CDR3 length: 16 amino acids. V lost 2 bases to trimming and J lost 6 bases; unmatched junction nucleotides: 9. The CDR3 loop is CATSDSLGQLGNEQFF. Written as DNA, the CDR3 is TGTGCCACCAGTGATTCATTGGGACAGCTAGGCAATGAGCAGTTCTTC.

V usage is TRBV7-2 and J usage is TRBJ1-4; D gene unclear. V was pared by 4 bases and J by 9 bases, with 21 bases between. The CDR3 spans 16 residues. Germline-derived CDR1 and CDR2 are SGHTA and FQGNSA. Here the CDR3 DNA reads TGTGCCAGCAGCTCCAACTCCGGGAATTTGAGGCAAAAACTGTTTTTT. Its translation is CASSSNSGNLRQKLFF.

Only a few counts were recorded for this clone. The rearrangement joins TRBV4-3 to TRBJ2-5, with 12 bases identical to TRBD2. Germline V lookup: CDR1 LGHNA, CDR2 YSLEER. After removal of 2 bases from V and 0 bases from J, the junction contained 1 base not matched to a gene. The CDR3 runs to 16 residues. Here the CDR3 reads CASSQLAGGYQETQYF. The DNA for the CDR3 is TGCGCCAGCAGCCAACTAGCGGGAGGGTACCAAGAGACCCAGTACTTC.

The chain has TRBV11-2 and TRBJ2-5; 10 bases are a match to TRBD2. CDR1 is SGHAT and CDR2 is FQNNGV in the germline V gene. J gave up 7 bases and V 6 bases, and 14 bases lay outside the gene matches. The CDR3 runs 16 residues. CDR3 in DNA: TGTGCCAGCAGATCCCTTTCCGGGGTAGCGGGAGGGACCCAGTACTTC. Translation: CASRSLSGVAGGTQYF.

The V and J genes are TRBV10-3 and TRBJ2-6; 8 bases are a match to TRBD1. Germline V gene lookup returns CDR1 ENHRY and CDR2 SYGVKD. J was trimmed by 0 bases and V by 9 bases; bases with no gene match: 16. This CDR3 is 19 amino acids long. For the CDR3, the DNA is TGTGCCATACCTCGGGCTACGGGGACAGGAGGCTCTGGGGCCAACGTCCTGACTTTC. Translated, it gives CAIPRATGTGGSGANVLTF.

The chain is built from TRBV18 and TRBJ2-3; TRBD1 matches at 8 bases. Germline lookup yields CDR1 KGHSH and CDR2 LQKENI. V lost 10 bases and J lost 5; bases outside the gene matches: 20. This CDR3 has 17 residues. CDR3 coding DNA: TGTGCCATCCCTGAGACCTCGGACAGGGTGTCGGGAGATACGCAGTATTTT. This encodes CAIPETSDRVSGDTQYF.

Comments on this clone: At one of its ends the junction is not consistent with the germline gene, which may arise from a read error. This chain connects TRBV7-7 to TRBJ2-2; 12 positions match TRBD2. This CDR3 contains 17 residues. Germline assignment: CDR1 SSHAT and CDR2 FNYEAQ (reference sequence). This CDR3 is CASSLLAGGPGTGELFF. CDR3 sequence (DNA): TGTGCTAGCAGCTTGCTAGCGGGGGGGCCGGGCACCGGGGAGCTGTTTTTT. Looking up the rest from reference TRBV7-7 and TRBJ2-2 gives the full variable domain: GAGVSQSPRYKVTKRGQDVTLRCDPISSHATLYWYQQALGQGPEFLTYFNYEAQPDKSGLPSDRFSAERPEGSISTLTIQRTEQRDSAMYRCASSLLAGGPGTGELFFGEGSRLTVL.

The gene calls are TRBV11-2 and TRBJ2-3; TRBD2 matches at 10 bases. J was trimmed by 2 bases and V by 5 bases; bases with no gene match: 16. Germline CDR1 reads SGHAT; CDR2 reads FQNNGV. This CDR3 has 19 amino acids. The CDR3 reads CASSLSRGSGRPTTDTQYF. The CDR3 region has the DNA TGTGCCAGCAGCCTATCCCGAGGTAGCGGGAGGCCTACCACAGATACGCAGTATTTT.

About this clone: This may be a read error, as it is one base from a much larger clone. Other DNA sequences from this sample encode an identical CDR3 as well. The CDR3 nucleotides are TGCGCCAGCAGTGAGGTCGGGGAGAACACTGAGGCTTTCTTT. Protein: CASSEVGENTEAFF. This chain links TRBV10-1 with TRBJ1-1; the D is unclear. The CDR3 is made up of 14 amino acids. CDR1 is WNHNN and CDR2 is SYGVQD in the germline V gene (reference sequence).

The CDR3 reads CASSRNTEAFF. The CDR3 nucleotides read TGTGCCAGCAGCCGGAACACTGAAGCTTTCTTT. The chain joins TRBV11-2 to TRBJ1-1; D uncertain. The germline gives CDR1 SGHAT, CDR2 FQNNGV. With 5 bases removed from V and 1 base from J, the gap between germline ends came to 2 bases. This CDR3 has 11 amino acids. The full variable domain, completed using reference TRBV11-2 and TRBJ1-1, is EAGVAQSPRYKIIEKRQSVAFWCNPISGHATLYWYQQILGQGPKLLIQFQNNGVVDDSQLPKDRFSAERLKGVDSTLKIQPAKLEDSAVYLCASSRNTEAFFGQGTRLTVV.

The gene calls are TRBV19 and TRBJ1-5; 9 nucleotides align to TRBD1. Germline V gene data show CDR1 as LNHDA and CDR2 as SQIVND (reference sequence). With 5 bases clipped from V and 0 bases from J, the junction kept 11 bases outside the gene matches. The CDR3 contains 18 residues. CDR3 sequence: CASSFTGTGPYSNQPQHF. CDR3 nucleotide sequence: TGTGCCAGTAGTTTTACCGGGACAGGGCCATATAGCAATCAGCCCCAGCATTTT. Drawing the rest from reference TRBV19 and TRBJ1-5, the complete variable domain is DGGITQSPKYLFRKEGQNVTLSCEQNLNHDAMYWYRQDPGQGLRLIYYSQIVNDFQKGDIAEGYSVSREKKESFPLTVTSAQKNPTAFYLCASSFTGTGPYSNQPQHFGDGTRLSIL.

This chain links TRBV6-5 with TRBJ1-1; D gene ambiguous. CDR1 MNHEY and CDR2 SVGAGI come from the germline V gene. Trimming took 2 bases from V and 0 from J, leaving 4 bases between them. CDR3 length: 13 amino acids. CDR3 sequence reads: CASSYEVNTEAFF. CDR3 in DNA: TGTGCCAGCAGTTACGAGGTGAACACTGAAGCTTTCTTT.

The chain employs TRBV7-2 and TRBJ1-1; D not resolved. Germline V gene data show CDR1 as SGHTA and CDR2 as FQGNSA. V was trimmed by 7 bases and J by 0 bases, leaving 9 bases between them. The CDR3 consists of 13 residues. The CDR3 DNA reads TGTGCCAGCACCTCATACTTGAACACTGAAGCTTTCTTT. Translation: CASTSYLNTEAFF.

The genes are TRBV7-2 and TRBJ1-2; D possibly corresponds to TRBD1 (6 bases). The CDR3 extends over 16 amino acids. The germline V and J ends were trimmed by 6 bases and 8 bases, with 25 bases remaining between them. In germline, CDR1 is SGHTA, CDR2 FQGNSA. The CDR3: CASRPPLGQGTSGYTF. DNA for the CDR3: TGTGCCAGCAGGCCCCCGCTGGGACAAGGGACCTCCGGCTACACCTTC.

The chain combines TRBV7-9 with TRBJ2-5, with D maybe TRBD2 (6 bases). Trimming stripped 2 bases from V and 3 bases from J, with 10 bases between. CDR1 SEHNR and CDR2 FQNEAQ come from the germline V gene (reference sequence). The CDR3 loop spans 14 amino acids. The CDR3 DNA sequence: TGTGCCAGCAGCTTAAGCGGGTCGGAAGAGACCCAGTACTTC. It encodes CASSLSGSEETQYF.

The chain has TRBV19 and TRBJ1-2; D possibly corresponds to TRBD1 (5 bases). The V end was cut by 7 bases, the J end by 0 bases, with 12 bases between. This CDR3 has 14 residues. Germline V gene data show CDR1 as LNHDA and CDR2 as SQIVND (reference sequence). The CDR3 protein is CASTKDTANYGYTF. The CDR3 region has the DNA TGTGCCAGTACCAAGGACACTGCTAACTATGGCTACACCTTC.

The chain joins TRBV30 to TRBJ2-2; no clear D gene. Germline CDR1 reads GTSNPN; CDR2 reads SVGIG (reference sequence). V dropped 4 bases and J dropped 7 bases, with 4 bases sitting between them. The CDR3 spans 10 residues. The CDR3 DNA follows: TGTGCCTGGAATCGCGGGGAGCTGTTTTTT. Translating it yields CAWNRGELFF.

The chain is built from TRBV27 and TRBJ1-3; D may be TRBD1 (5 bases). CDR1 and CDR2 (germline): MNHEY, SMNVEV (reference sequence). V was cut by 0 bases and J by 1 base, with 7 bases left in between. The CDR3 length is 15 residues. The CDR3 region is CASSLSSGSGNTIYF. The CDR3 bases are TGTGCCAGCAGTTTATCGTCAGGGTCTGGAAACACCATATATTTT.

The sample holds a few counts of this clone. The CDR3 DNA reads as TGTGCCAGCAGCTCGAGGCATATGAGAAGCGGGGAGCTGTTTTTT. Protein product: CASSSRHMRSGELFF. The rearrangement links TRBV7-9 to TRBJ2-2, with no clear D. The CDR3 has 15 residues. Per germline, CDR1 SEHNR and CDR2 FQNEAQ (reference sequence). V was cut by 4 bases and J by 7 bases, with 16 bases left in between. Complete variable domain (other parts from reference TRBV7-9 and TRBJ2-2): DTGVSQNPRHKITKRGQNVTFRCDPISEHNRLYWYRQTLGQGPEFLTYFQNEAQLEKSRLLSDRFSAERPKGSFSTLEIQRTEQGDSAMYLCASSSRHMRSGELFFGEGSRLTVL.

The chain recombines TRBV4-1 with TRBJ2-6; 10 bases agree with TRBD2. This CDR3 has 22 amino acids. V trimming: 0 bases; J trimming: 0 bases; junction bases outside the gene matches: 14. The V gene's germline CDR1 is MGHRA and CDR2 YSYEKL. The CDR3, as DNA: TGCGCCAGCAGCCAAGATGTCTATAGCGGGGGGCGGATTCTCTCTGGGGCCAACGTCCTGACTTTC. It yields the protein CASSQDVYSGGRILSGANVLTF.

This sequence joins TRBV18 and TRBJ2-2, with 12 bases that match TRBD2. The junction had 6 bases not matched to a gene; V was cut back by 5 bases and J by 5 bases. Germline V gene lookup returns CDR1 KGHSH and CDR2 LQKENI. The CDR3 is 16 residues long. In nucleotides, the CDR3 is TGTGCCAGCTCAACGACTAGCGGGAGAAATACCGGGGAGCTGTTTTTT. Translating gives CASSTTSGRNTGELFF.

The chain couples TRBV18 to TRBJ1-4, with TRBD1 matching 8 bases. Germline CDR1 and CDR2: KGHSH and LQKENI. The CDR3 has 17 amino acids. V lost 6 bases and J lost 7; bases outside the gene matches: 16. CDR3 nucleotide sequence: TGTGCCAGCTCCCCAGGTGTCCAGGGGGCAGAAGGTGAAAAACTGTTTTTT. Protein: CASSPGVQGAEGEKLFF. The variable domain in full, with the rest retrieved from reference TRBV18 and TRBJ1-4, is NAGVMQNPRHLVRRRGQEARLRCSPMKGHSHVYWYRQLPEEGLKFMVYLQKENIIDESGMPKERFSAEFPKEGPSILRIQQVVRGDSAAYFCASSPGVQGAEGEKLFFGSGTQLSVL.

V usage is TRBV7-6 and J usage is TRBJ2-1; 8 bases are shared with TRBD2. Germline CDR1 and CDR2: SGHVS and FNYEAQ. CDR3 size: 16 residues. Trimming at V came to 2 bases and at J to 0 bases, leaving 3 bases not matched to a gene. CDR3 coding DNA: TGTGCCAGCAGCTTAACTAGCGGACGCTCCTACAATGAGCAGTTCTTC. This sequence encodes CASSLTSGRSYNEQFF.